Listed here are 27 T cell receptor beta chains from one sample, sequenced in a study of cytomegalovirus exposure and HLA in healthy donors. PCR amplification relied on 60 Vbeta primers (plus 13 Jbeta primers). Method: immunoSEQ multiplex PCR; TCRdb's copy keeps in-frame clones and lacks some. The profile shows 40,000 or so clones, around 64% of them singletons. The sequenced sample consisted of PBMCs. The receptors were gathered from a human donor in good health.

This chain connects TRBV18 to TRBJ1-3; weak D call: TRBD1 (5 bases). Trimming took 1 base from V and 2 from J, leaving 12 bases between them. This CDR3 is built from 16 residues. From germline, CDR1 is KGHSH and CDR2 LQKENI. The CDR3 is CASSPRLTVTGNTIYF. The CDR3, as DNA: TGTGCCAGCTCACCACGGTTGACAGTGACTGGAAACACCATATATTTT.

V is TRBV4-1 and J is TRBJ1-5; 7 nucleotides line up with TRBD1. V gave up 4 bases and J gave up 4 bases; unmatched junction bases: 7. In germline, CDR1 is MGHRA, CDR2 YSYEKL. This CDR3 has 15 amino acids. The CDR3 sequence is CASSPGGQQNQPQHF. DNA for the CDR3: TGCGCCAGCAGCCCTGGGGGACAGCAGAATCAGCCCCAGCATTTT.

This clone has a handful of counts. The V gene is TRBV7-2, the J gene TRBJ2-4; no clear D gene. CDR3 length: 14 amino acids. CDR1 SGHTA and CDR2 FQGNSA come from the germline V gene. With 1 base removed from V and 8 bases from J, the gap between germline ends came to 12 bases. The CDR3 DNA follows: TGTGCCAGCAGCTTAGGTTCCCAATCGGACATTCAGTACTTC. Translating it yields CASSLGSQSDIQYF. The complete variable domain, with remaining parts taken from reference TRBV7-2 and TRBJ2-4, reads GAGVSQSPSNKVTEKGKDVELRCDPISGHTALYWYRQSLGQGLEFLIYFQGNSAPDKSGLPSDRFSAERTGGSVSTLTIQRTQQEDSAVYLCASSLGSQSDIQYFGAGTRLSVL.

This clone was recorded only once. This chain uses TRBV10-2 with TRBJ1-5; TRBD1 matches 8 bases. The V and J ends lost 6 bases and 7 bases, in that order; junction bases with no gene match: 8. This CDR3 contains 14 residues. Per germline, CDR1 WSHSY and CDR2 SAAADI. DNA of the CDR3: TGCGCCAGCAGCCCTCAGGGGGCACGGCAGCCCCAGCATTTT. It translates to CASSPQGARQPQHF.

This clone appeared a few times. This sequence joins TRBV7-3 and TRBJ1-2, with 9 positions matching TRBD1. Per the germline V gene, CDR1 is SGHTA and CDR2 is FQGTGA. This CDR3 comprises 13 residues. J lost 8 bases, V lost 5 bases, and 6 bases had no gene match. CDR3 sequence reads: CASSPTGGQGYTF. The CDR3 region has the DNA TGTGCCAGCAGCCCTACAGGGGGCCAGGGCTACACCTTC. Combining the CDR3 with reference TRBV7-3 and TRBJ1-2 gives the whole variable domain GAGVSQTPSNKVTEKGKYVELRCDPISGHTALYWYRQSLGQGPEFLIYFQGTGAADDSGLPNDRFFAVRPEGSVSTLKIQRTERGDSAVYLCASSPTGGQGYTFGSGTRLTVV.

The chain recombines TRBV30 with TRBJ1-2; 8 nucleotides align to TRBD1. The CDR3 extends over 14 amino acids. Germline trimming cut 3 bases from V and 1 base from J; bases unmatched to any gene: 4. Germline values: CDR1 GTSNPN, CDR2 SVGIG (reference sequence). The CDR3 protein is CAWRNRGINYGYTF. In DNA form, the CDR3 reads TGTGCCTGGAGGAACAGGGGGATTAACTATGGCTACACCTTC.

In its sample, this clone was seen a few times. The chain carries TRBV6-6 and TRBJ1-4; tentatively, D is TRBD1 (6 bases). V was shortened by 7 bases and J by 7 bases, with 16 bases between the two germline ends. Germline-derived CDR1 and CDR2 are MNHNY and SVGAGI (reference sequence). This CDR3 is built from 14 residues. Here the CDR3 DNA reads TGTGCCAGCATATACAGGGAGAATGGTGAAAAACTGTTTTTT. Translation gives CASIYRENGEKLFF.

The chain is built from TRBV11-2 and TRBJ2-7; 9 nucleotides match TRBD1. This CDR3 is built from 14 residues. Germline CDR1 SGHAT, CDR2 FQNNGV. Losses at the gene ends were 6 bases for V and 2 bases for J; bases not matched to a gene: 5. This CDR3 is CASRRWTGAYEQYF. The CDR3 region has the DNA TGTGCCAGCAGGCGATGGACAGGGGCCTACGAGCAGTACTTC. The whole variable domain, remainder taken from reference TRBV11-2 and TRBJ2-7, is EAGVAQSPRYKIIEKRQSVAFWCNPISGHATLYWYQQILGQGPKLLIQFQNNGVVDDSQLPKDRFSAERLKGVDSTLKIQPAKLEDSAVYLCASRRWTGAYEQYFGPGTRLTVT.

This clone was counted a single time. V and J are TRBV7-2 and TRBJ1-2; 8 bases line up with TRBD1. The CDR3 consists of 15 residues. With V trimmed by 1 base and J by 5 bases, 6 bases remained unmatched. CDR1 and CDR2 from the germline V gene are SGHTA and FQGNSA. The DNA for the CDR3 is TGTGCCAGCAGCTTAGTCGGGACAGGTCCATATGGCTACACCTTC. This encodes CASSLVGTGPYGYTF.

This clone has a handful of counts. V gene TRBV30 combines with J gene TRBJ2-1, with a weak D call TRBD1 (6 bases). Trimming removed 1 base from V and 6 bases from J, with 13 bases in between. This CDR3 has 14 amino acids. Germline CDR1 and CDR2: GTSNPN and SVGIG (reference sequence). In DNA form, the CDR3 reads TGTGCCTGGAGTGAAACCGGGACACTCAATGAGCAGTTCTTC. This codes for CAWSETGTLNEQFF.

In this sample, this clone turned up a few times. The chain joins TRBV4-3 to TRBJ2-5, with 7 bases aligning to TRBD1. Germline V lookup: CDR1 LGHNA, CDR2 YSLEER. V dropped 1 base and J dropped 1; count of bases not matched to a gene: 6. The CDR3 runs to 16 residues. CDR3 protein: CASSQGHRGPQETQYF. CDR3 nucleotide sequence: TGCGCCAGCAGCCAAGGCCACAGGGGTCCCCAAGAGACCCAGTACTTC.

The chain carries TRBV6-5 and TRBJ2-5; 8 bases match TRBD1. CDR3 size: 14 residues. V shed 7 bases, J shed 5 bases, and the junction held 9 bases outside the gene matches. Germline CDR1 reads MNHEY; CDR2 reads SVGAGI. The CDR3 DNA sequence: TGTGCCAGCAAGGGTCCAGGGGGCTGGGAGACCCAGTACTTC. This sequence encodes CASKGPGGWETQYF.

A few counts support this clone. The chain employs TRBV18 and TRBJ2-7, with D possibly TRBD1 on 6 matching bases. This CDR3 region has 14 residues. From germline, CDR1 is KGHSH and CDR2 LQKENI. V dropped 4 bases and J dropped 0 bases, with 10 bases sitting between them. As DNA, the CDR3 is TGTGCCAGCTCACTACAGGGAATCTCCTACGAGCAGTACTTC. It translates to CASSLQGISYEQYF.

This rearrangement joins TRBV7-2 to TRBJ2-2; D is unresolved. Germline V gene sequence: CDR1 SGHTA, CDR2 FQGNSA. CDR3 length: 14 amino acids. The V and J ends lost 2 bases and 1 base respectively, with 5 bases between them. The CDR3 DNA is TGTGCCAGCAGCTTACGCAGGAACACCGGGGAGCTGTTTTTT. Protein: CASSLRRNTGELFF.

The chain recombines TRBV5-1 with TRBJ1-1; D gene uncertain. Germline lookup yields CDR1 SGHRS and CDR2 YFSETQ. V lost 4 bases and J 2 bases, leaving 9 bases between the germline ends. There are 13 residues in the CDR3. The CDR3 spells CASSAGYNTEAFF. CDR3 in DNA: TGCGCCAGCAGCGCGGGGTATAACACTGAAGCTTTCTTT.

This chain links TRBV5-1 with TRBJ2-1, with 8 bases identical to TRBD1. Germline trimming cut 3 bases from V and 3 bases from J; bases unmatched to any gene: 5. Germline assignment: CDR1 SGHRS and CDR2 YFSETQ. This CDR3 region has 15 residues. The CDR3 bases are TGCGCCAGCAGCTCCGGCGGGACAGGCTACAATGAGCAGTTCTTC. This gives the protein CASSSGGTGYNEQFF.

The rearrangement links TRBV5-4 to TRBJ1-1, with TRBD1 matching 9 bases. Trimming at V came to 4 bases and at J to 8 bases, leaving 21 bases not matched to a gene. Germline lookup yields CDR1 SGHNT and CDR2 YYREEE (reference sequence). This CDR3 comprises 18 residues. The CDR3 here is CASSLGQGPRNMVLEAFF. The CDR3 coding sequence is TGTGCCAGCAGCCTAGGACAGGGGCCGCGCAATATGGTGTTAGAAGCTTTCTTT.

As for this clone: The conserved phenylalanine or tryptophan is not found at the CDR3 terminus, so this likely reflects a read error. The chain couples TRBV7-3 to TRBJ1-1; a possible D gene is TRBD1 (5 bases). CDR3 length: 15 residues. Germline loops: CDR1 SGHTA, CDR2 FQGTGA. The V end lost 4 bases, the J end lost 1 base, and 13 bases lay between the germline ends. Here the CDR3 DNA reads TGTGCCAGCAGCTCCAGGGCAGCTAGGAACACTGAAGCTTTCGTT. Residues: CASSSRAARNTEAFV.

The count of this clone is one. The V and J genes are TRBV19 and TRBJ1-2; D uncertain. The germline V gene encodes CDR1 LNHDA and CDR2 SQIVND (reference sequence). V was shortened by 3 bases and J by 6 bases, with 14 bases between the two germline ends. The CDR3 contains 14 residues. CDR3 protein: CASSITGSADGYTF. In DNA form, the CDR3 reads TGTGCCAGTAGTATCACTGGGAGCGCTGATGGCTACACCTTC.

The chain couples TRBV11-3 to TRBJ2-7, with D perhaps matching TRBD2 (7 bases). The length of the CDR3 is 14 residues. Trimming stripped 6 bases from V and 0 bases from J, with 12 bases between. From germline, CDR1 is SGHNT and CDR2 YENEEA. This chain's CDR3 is CASRRGPNSYEQYF. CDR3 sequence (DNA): TGTGCCAGCAGGCGGGGGCCAAACTCCTACGAGCAGTACTTC.

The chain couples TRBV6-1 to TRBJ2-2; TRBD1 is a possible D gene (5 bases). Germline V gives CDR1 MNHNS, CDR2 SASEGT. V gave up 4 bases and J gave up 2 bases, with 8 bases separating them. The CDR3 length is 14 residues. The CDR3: CASSVQVNTGELFF. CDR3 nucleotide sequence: TGTGCCAGCAGTGTACAGGTCAACACCGGGGAGCTGTTTTTT.

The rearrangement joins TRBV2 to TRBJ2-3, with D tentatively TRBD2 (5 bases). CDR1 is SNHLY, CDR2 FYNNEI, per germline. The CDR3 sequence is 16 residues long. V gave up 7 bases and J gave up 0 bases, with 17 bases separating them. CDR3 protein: CASNRERTSSTDTQYF. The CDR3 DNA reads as TGTGCCAGCAACCGGGAACGTACTTCTAGCACAGATACGCAGTATTTT.

This CDR3 is CASSASGSYGYTF. The CDR3 coding sequence is TGTGCCAGCAGCGCATCAGGATCCTATGGCTACACCTTC. The gene calls are TRBV7-3 and TRBJ1-2, with D unclear. The CDR3 loop spans 13 amino acids. The germline V and J ends were trimmed by 5 bases and 4 bases, with 11 bases remaining between them. Germline V gene lookup returns CDR1 SGHTA and CDR2 FQGTGA.

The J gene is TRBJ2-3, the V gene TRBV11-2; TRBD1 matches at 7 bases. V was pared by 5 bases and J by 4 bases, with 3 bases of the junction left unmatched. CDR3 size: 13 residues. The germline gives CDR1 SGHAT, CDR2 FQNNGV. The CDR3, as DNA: TGTGCCAGCAGCCCACAGGGGCCAGATACGCAGTATTTT. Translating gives CASSPQGPDTQYF.

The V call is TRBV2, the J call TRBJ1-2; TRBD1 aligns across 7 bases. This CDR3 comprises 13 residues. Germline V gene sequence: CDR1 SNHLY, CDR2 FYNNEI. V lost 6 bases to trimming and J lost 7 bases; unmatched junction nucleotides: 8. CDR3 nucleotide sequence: TGTGCCAGCAGCCGACAGGGAGGAGGTGGCTACACCTTC. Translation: CASSRQGGGGYTF. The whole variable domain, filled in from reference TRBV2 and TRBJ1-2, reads EPEVTQTPSHQVTQMGQEVILRCVPISNHLYFYWYRQILGQKVEFLVSFYNNEISEKSEIFDDQFSVERPDGSNFTLKIRSTKLEDSAMYFCASSRQGGGGYTFGSGTRLTVV.

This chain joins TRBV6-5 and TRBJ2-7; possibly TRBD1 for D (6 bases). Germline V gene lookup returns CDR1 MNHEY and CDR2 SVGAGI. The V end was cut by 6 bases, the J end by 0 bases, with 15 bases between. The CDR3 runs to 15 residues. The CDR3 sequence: CASRPTGRSSYEQYF. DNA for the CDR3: TGTGCCAGCAGACCGACAGGAAGATCCTCCTACGAGCAGTACTTC.

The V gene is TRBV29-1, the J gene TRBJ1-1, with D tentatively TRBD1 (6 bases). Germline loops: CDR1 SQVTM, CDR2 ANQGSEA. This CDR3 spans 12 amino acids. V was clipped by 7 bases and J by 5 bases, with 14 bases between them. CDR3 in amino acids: CSDSRGVTEAFF. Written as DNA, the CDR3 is TGCAGCGATTCCAGGGGAGTAACTGAAGCTTTCTTT.